This T cell receptor beta chain was sequenced during a study of OX40 agonist ivuxolimab in advanced cancers. Assay: immunoSEQ multiplex PCR; the TCRdb copy retains only in-frame clones and omits some. The sample shows 70,000 to 100,000 clones, about nine tenths of them seen only once. V gave up 6 bases and J gave up 4 bases; unmatched junction bases: 6. CDR3 length: 13 residues. Germline V CDR1 and CDR2: SGHKS, YYEKEE (reference sequence). The TCR originated in an adult with an advanced solid tumor such as melanoma, head and neck, liver or kidney cancer. This chain uses TRBV5-5 with TRBJ2-5; 7 bases fit TRBD1. The sample in question was CD4+ or CD8+ T cells sorted from blood, obtained in a trial of the OX40 agonist ivuxolimab. CDR3 sequence reads: CASKRGRIETQYF. DNA of the CDR3: TGTGCCAGCAAGAGGGGGCGAATAGAGACCCAGTACTTC.